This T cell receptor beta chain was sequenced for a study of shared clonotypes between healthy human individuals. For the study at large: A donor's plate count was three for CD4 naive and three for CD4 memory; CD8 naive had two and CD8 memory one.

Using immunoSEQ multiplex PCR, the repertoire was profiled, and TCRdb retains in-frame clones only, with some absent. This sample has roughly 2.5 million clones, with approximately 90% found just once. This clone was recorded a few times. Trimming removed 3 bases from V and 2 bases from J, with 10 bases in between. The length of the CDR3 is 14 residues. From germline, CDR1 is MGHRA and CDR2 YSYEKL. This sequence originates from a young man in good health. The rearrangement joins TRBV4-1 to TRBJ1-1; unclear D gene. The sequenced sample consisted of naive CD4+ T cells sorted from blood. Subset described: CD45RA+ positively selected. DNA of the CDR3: TGCGCCAGCAGCCAGCGGCGGATAAACACTGAAGCTTTCTTT. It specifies CASSQRRINTEAFF.